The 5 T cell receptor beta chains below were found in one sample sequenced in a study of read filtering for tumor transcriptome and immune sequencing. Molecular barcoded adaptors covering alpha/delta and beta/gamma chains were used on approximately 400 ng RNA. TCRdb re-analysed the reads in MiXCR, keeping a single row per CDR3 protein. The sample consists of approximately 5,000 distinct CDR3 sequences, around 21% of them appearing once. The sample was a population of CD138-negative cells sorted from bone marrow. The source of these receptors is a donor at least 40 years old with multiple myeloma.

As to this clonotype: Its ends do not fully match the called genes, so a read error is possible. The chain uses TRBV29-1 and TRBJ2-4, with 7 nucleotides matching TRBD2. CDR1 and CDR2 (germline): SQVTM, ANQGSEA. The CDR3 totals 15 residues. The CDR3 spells CSAEGTAGDLNIQYF. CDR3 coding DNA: TGCAGCGCTGAAGGTACGGCGGGGGACCTAAACATTCAGTACTTC.

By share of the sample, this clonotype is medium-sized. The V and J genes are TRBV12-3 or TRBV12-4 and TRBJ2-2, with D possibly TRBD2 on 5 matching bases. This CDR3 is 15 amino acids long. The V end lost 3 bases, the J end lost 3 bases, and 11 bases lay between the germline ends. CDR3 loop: CASSFGSIDTGELFF. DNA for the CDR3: TGTGCCAGCAGTTTTGGGAGTATAGACACCGGGGAGCTGTTTTTT.

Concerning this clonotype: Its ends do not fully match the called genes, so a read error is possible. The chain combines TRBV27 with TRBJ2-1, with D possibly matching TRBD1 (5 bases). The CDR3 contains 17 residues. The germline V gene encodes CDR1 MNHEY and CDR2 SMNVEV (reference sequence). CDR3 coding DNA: TGCGCCAGCAGCCCCAATTACAGGAGTGGCGGTGGCAATGGGCAGTTCTTC. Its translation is CASSPNYRSGGGNGQFF.

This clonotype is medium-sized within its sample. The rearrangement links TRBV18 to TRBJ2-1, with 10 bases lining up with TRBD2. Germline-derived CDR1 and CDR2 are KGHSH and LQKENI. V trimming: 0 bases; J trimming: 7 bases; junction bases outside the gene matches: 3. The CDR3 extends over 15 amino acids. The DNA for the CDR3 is TGTGCCAGCTCACCACCGGGACTAGCGACGAATGAGCAGTTCTTC. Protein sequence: CASSPPGLATNEQFF.

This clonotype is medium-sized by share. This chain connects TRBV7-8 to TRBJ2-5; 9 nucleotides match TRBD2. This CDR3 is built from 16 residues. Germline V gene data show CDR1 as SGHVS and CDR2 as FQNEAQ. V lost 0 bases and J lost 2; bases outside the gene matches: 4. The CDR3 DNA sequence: TGTGCCAGCAGCTTAGCCGCGGGAGGGCTACAAGAGACCCAGTACTTC. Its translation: CASSLAAGGLQETQYF.